This note documents a single T cell receptor beta chain sequence. Its antigen is undetermined. V lost 5 bases, J lost 1 base, and 19 bases lay in between. The CDR3 length is 17 residues. Looked up from germline, CDR1 is SGHVS and CDR2 is FQNEAQ. PCR involved 60 Vbeta and 13 Jbeta primers. Here immunoSEQ multiplex PCR was the method, and the copy in TCRdb shows in-frame clones only, minus some. The sample contains approximately 160,000 clones, about four fifths of which appear only once. This record belongs to a study of cytomegalovirus exposure and HLA in healthy donors. The study, taken as a whole, reports: Within a later analysis, the majority of CMV-associated TCR beta chains appeared HLA-restricted.

The chain carries TRBV7-8 and TRBJ2-3; TRBD1 might be the D (5 bases). The source of this sequence is a woman aged 45-65 years in good health and CMV-seropositive. Sequencing input: PBMCs. The CDR3 sequence: CASSPRRRVVGTDTQYF. The CDR3, as DNA: TGTGCCAGCAGCCCGCGTCGCAGGGTTGTTGGCACAGATACGCAGTATTTT. Drawing the rest from reference TRBV7-8 and TRBJ2-3, the complete variable domain is GAGVSQSPRYKVAKRGQDVALRCDPISGHVSLFWYQQALGQGPEFLTYFQNEAQLDKSGLPSDRFFAERPEGSVSTLKIQRTQQEDSAVYLCASSPRRRVVGTDTQYFGPGTRLTVL.